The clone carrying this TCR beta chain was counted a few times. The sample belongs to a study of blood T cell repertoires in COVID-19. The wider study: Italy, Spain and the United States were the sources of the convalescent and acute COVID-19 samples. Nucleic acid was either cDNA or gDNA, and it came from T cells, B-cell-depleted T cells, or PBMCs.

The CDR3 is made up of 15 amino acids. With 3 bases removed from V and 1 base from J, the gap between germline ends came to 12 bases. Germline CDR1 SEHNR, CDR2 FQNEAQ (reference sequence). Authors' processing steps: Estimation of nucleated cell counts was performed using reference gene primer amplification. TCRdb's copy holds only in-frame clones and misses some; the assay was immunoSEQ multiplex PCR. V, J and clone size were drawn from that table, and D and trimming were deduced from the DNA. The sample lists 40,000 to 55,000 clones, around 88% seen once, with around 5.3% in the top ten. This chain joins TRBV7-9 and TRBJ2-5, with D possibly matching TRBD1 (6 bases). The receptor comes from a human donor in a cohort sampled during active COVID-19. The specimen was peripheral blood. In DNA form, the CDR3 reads TGTGCCAGCAGCTTGCCACAGGGTTTCCAAGAGACCCAGTACTTC. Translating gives CASSLPQGFQETQYF.